This record concerns one TCR beta chain sequence. The entry originates in a study of shared clonotypes between healthy human individuals. Sequenced by immunoSEQ multiplex PCR; TCRdb stores in-frame clones only, minus some. The sample consists of roughly 2.4 million clones, 95% of them appearing once. This clonotype was obtained from a man aged 18 to 29 in good health. The material sequenced was naive CD4+ T cells sorted from blood. Subset: CD45RA+ positively selected.

The CDR3 sequence is CSVEPGGRIDTQYF. For the CDR3, the DNA is TGCAGCGTTGAACCTGGCGGTCGAATAGATACGCAGTATTTT. V usage is TRBV29-1 and J usage is TRBJ2-3, with D unresolved. The CDR3 is 14 amino acids. Per the germline V gene, CDR1 is SQVTM and CDR2 is ANQGSEA. Trimming removed 2 bases at V and 5 bases at J, with 14 bases between.